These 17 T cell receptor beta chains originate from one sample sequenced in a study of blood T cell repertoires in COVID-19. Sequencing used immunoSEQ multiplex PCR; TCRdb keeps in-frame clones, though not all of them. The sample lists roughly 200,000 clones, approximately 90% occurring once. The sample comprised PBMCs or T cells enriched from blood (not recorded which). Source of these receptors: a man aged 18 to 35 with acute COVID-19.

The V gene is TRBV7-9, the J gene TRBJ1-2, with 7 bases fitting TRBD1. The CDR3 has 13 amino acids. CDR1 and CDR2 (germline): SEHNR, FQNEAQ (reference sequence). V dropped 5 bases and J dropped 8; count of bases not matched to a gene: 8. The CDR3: CASSADRIFGYTF. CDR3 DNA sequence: TGTGCCAGCAGCGCGGACAGGATCTTCGGCTACACCTTC.

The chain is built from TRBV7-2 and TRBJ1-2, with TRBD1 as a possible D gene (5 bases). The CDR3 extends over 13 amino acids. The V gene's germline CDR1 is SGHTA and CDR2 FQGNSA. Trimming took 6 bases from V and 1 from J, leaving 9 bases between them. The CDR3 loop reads CASSTGVNYGYTF. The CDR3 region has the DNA TGTGCCAGCAGTACAGGAGTTAACTATGGCTACACCTTC.

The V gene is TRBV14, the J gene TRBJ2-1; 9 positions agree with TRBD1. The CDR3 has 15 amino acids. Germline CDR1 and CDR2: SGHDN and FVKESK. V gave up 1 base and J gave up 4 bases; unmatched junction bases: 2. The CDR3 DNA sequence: TGTGCCAGCAGCCAAGTGGGACAGGGATACAATGAGCAGTTCTTC. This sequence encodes CASSQVGQGYNEQFF.

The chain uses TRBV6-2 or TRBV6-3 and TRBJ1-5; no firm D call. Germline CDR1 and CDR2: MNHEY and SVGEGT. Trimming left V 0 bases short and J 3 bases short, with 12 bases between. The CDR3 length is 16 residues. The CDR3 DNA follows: TGTGCCAGCAGTTACTCCGGGGTCCGGGCCAATCAGCCCCAGCATTTT. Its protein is CASSYSGVRANQPQHF.

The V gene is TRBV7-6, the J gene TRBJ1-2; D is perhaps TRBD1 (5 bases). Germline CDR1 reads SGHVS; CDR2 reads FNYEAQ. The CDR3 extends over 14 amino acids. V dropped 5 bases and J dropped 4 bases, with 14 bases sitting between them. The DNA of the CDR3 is TGTGCCAGCAGCGCTACCGGGGGGACCTATGGCTACACCTTC. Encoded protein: CASSATGGTYGYTF.

CDR3 DNA: TGCGCCAGTGGCTCCGGGGAAACTAATGAAAAACTGTTTTTT. This encodes CASGSGETNEKLFF. This chain links TRBV10-1 with TRBJ1-4, with D unresolved. CDR1 WNHNN and CDR2 SYGVQD come from the germline V gene (reference sequence). The CDR3 contains 14 residues. Trimming cost V 9 bases and J 1 base, with 12 bases left between them.

This CDR3 reads CAISDAEETQYF. As DNA, the CDR3 is TGTGCCATCAGTGACGCGGAAGAGACCCAGTACTTC. The rearrangement links TRBV10-3 to TRBJ2-5; D unclear. Trimming removed 3 bases from V and 3 bases from J, with 5 bases in between. The CDR3 extends over 12 amino acids. CDR1 and CDR2 (germline): ENHRY, SYGVKD.

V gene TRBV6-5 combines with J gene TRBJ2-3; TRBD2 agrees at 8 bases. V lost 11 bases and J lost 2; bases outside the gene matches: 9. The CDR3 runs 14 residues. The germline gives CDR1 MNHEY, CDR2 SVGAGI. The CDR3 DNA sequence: TGTGCCTCGGGAGGGCGGTTTTCCACAGATACGCAGTATTTT. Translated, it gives CASGGRFSTDTQYF.

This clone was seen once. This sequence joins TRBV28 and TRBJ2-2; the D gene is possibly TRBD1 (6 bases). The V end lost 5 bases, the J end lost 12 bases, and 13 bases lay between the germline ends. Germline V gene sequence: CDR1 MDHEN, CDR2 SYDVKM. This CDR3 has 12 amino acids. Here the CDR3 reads CASSILGAQLFF. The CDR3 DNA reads TGTGCCAGCAGTATCTTGGGGGCTCAGCTGTTTTTT. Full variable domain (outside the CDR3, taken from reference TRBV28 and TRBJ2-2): DVKVTQSSRYLVKRTGEKVFLECVQDMDHENMFWYRQDPGLGLRLIYFSYDVKMKEKGDIPEGYSVSREKKERFSLILESASTNQTSMYLCASSILGAQLFFGEGSRLTVL.

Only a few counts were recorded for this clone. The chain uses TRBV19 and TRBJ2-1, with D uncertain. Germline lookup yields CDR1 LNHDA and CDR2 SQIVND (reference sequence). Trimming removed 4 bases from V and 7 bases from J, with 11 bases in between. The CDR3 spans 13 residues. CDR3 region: CASSTPSENEQFF. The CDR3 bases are TGTGCCAGTAGTACCCCATCGGAGAATGAGCAGTTCTTC. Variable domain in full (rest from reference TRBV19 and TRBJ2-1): DGGITQSPKYLFRKEGQNVTLSCEQNLNHDAMYWYRQDPGQGLRLIYYSQIVNDFQKGDIAEGYSVSREKKESFPLTVTSAQKNPTAFYLCASSTPSENEQFFGPGTRLTVL.

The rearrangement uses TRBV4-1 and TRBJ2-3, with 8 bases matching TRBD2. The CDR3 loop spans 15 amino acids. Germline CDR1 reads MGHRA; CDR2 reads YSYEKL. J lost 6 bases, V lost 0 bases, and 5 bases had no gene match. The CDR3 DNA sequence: TGCGCCAGCAGCCAAGAGGGGCGGGAGGTGGATACGCAGTATTTT. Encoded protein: CASSQEGREVDTQYF.

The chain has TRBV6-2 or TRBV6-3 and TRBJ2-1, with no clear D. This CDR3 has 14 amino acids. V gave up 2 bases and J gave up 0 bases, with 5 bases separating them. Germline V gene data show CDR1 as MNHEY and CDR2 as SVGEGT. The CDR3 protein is CASSYLSSYNEQFF. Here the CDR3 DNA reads TGTGCCAGCAGTTACCTTAGCTCCTACAATGAGCAGTTCTTC.

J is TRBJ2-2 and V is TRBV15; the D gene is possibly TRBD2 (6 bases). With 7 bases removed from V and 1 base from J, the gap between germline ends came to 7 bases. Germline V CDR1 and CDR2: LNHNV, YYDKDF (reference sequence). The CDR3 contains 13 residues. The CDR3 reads CATTSENTGELFF. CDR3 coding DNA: TGTGCCACCACTAGCGAGAACACCGGGGAGCTGTTTTTT.

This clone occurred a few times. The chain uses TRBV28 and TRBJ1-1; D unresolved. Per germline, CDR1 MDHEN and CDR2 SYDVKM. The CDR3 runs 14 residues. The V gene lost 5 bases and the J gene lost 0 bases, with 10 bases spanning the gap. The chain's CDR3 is CASSPSTLNTEAFF. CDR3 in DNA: TGTGCCAGCAGTCCCTCCACACTGAACACTGAAGCTTTCTTT.

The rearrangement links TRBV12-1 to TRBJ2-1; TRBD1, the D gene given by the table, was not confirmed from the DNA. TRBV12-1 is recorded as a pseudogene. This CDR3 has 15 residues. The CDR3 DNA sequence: TGTGCCAGCAGCTTACAGGGTGTCTCCTACAATGAGCAGTTCTTC. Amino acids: CASSLQGVSYNEQFF.

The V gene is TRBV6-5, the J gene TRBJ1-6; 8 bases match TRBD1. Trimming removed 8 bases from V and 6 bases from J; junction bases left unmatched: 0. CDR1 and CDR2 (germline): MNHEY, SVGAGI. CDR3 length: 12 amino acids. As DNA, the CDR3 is TGTGCCAGCGGACAGGGTAATTCACCCCTCCACTTT. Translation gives CASGQGNSPLHF.

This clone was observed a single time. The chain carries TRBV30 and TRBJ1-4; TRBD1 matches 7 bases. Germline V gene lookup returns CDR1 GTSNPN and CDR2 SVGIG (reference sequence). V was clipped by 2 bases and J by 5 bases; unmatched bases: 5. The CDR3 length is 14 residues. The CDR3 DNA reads TGTGCCTGGAGTCTACAGGGGCCGAATGAAAAACTGTTTTTT. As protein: CAWSLQGPNEKLFF.